The sample holds a few counts of the clone carrying this T cell receptor beta chain. Its specificity is unknown. The data are from a study of T cell responses to AZD1222 COVID-19 vaccine. Whole-study findings and limits: Scientists sampled the repertoires only once the peak T cell response had passed. Only 5 or 6 people who got AZD1222 tested seropositive at baseline.

Some clones are missing from TCRdb's copy, which holds only in-frame ones; the method was immunoSEQ multiplex PCR. Here the sample spans about 120,000 clones, roughly 91% being singletons. Trimming pared 7 bases from V and 7 bases from J, leaving 16 bases between. The CDR3 runs 13 residues. Germline V gives CDR1 MNHEY, CDR2 SVGAGI. V and J are TRBV6-5 and TRBJ2-5; D is tentatively TRBD1 or TRBD2 (5 bases each). The sequencing here drew on peripheral blood, taken 28 days after the second AZD1222 dose. The TCR was taken from an adult who received the AZD1222 COVID-19 vaccine. The CDR3 loop is CASIVGPGGTQYF. CDR3 coding DNA: TGTGCCAGCATCGTCGGGCCTGGGGGGACCCAGTACTTC.